This T cell receptor (beta chain) appears in the sequencing data of a study of T cell responses to AZD1222 COVID-19 vaccine. Points from the study as a whole: Reports say nearly half of spike-specific TCRs go after unmutated variant regions. Spike-specific TCR depth and breadth grew after two AZD1222 doses.

V dropped 1 base and J dropped 3 bases, with 0 bases sitting between them. The CDR3 is made up of 12 amino acids. Looked up from germline, CDR1 is LGHDT and CDR2 is YNNKEL (reference sequence). Some clones are missing from TCRdb's copy, which holds only in-frame ones; the method was immunoSEQ multiplex PCR. The data hold fewer than 85,000 clones, with over 85% observed a single time. A remark on this clone: Antigen: not known.

The TCR was taken from an adult in good health. Sequencing was performed on peripheral blood, taken on day 0 of AZD1222 vaccination. The rearrangement links TRBV3-1 (or the pseudogene TRBV3-2) to TRBJ1-4, with D hard to call. The CDR3 spells CASSQANEKLFF. CDR3 DNA sequence: TGTGCCAGCAGCCAAGCTAATGAAAAACTGTTTTTT.